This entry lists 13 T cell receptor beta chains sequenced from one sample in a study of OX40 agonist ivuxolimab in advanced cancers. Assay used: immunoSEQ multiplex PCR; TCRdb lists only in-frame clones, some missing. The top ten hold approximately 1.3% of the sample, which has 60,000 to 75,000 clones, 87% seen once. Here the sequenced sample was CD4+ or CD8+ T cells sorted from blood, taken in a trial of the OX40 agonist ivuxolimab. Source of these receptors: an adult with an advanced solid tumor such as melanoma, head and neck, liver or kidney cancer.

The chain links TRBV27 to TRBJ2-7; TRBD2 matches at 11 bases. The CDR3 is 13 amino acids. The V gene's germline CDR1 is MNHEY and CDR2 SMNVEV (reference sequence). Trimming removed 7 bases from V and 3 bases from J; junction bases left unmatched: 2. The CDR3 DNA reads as TGTGCCAGCAAGGGGACTAGCGGCTACGAGCAGTACTTC. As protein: CASKGTSGYEQYF.

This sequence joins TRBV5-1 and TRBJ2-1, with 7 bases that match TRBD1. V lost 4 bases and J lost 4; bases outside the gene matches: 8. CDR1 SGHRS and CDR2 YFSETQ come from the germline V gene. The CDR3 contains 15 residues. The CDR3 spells CASSKRQGSYNEQFF. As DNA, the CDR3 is TGCGCCAGCAGCAAAAGACAGGGTAGTTACAATGAGCAGTTCTTC.

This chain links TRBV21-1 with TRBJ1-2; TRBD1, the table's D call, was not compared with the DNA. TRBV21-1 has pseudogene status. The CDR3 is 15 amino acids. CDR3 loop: CASSREQGEDYGYTF. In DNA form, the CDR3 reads TGTGCCAGCAGCAGGGAACAGGGGGAAGACTATGGCTACACCTTC.

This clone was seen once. CDR3 in DNA: TGTGCCAGCAAGTGGGGCGCATCGACCTACGAGCAGTACTTC. Its protein is CASKWGASTYEQYF. The rearrangement links TRBV6-6 to TRBJ2-7, with a possible D match to TRBD1 (5 bases). This CDR3 spans 14 amino acids. V shed 7 bases and J shed 2 bases, with 15 bases lying between them. Germline V gene lookup returns CDR1 MNHNY and CDR2 SVGAGI (reference sequence).

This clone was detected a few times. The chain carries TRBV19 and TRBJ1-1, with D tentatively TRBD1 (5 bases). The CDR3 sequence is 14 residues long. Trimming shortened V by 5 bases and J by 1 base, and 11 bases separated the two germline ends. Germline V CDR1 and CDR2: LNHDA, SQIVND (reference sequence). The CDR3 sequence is CASSVNGGNTEAFF. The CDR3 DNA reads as TGTGCCAGTAGTGTGAATGGGGGGAACACTGAAGCTTTCTTT.

The CDR3 reads CASSFRQWNTEAFF. The CDR3 DNA reads as TGTGCCAGCAGTTTCAGACAGTGGAACACTGAAGCTTTCTTT. The gene calls are TRBV6-5 and TRBJ1-1, with D possibly TRBD1 on 5 matching bases. Germline V CDR1 and CDR2: MNHEY, SVGAGI. Trimming took 4 bases from V and 1 from J, leaving 10 bases between them. This CDR3 region has 14 residues.

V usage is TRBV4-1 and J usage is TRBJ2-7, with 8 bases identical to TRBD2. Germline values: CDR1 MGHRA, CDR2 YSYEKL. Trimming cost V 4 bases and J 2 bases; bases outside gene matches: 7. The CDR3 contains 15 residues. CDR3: CASSLTSGTTYEQYF. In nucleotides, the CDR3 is TGCGCCAGCAGCCTTACTAGCGGAACAACCTACGAGCAGTACTTC.

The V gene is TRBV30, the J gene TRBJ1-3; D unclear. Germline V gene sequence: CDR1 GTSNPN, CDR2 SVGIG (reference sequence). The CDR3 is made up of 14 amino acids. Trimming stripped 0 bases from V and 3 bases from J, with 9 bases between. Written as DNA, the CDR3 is TGTGCCTGGAGTGTATCGGGTCTTGGAAACACCATATATTTT. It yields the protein CAWSVSGLGNTIYF.

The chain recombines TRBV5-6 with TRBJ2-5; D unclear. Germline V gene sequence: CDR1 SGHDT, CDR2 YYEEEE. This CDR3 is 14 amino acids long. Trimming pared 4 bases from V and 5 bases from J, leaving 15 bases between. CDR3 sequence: CASSDGPILETQYF. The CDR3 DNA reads TGTGCCAGCAGCGACGGACCCATATTGGAGACCCAGTACTTC.

The CDR3 DNA sequence: TGCAGGGGGGGGGACCCCACGGAAGCTTTCTTT. It is translated as CRGGDPTEAFF. J is TRBJ1-1 and V is TRBV20-1; the D gene is possibly TRBD1 (5 bases). Germline loops: CDR1 DFQATT, CDR2 SNEGSKA (reference sequence). The CDR3 is made up of 11 amino acids.

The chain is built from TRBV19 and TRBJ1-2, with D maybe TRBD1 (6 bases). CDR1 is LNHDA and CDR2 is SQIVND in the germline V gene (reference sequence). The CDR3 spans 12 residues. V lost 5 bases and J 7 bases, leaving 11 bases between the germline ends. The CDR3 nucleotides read TGTGCCAGTAGTGTGGACAGAAGTGGCTACACCTTC. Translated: CASSVDRSGYTF. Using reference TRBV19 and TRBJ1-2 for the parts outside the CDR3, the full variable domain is DGGITQSPKYLFRKEGQNVTLSCEQNLNHDAMYWYRQDPGQGLRLIYYSQIVNDFQKGDIAEGYSVSREKKESFPLTVTSAQKNPTAFYLCASSVDRSGYTFGSGTRLTVV.

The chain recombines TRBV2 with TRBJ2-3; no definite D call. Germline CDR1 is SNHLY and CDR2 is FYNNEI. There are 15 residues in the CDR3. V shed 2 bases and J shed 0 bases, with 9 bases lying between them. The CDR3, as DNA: TGTGCCAGCAGTGAACTGCGGCCTAGCACAGATACGCAGTATTTT. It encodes CASSELRPSTDTQYF. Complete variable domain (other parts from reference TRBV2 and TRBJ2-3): EPEVTQTPSHQVTQMGQEVILRCVPISNHLYFYWYRQILGQKVEFLVSFYNNEISEKSEIFDDQFSVERPDGSNFTLKIRSTKLEDSAMYFCASSELRPSTDTQYFGPGTRLTVL.

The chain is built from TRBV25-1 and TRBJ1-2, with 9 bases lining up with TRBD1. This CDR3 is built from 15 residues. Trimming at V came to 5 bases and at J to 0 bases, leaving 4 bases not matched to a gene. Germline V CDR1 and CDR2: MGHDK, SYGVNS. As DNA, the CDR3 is TGTGCCAGCAGTTCCCGGGACAGGGCTAACTATGGCTACACCTTC. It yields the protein CASSSRDRANYGYTF.